The 20 T cell receptor beta chains presented below share a single source sample, sequenced in a study of technical replicates of blood from a handful of donors. Sequencing was performed with immunoSEQ multiplex PCR; in TCRdb, only in-frame clones are kept and a portion is missing. The data hold 75,000 to 90,000 clones, with 95% to 98% observed a single time. Material for sequencing was T cells isolated from PBMCs. These receptors were obtained from a human donor in good health.

V and J are TRBV29-1 and TRBJ1-2; 7 positions agree with TRBD1. This CDR3 is 10 amino acids long. Germline lookup yields CDR1 SQVTM and CDR2 ANQGSEA. J was trimmed by 8 bases and V by 7 bases; bases with no gene match: 4. Here the CDR3 DNA reads TGCAGCGCTCAGGGGGACGGCTACACCTTC. Amino acids: CSAQGDGYTF.

The rearrangement uses TRBV19 and TRBJ2-7; 8 nucleotides agree with TRBD1. The CDR3 contains 15 residues. The junction had 8 bases not matched to a gene; V was cut back by 6 bases and J by 1 base. Germline lookup yields CDR1 LNHDA and CDR2 SQIVND (reference sequence). The CDR3 region has the DNA TGTGCCAGTAGCGTCGACAGGGGCCTATCCTACGAGCAGTACTTC. Its translation is CASSVDRGLSYEQYF.

As to this clone: Compared with germline, one end of the junction differs, possibly owing to a read error. CDR3 DNA sequence: TGCGCCAGCAGCCACGGACAGCGGGCGGGAGAGGCCCAGTACTTC. Translation gives CASSHGQRAGEAQYF. V gene TRBV5-1 combines with J gene TRBJ2-5, with D possibly being TRBD2 (7 bases). The CDR3 is made up of 15 amino acids. Germline V gene sequence: CDR1 SGHRS, CDR2 YFSETQ.

This rearrangement joins TRBV4-2 to TRBJ2-7, with 11 bases lining up with TRBD2. Germline V lookup: CDR1 LGHNA, CDR2 YNFKEQ. The CDR3 totals 20 residues. V lost 0 bases to trimming and J lost 2 bases; unmatched junction nucleotides: 15. In DNA form, the CDR3 reads TGTGCCAGCAGCCAAGATACGTCTAGCGGGAGGCCCTACGAACCCTACGAGCAGTACTTC. Translated: CASSQDTSSGRPYEPYEQYF.

The chain has TRBV11-2 and TRBJ2-1; D is possibly TRBD2 (5 bases). This CDR3 has 16 amino acids. Germline V CDR1 and CDR2: SGHAT, FQNNGV. The V and J ends lost 1 base and 1 base respectively, with 11 bases between them. This CDR3 reads CASSLVTGYSYNEQFF. The CDR3 DNA follows: TGTGCCAGCAGCTTAGTCACGGGATATTCCTACAATGAGCAGTTCTTC.

CDR3 sequence (DNA): TGTGCCAGCAGTCGCCCCTACGGGAATGGCTACACCTTC. Its protein product is CASSRPYGNGYTF. The rearrangement uses TRBV2 and TRBJ1-2, with unresolved D. The CDR3 consists of 13 residues. Germline CDR1 reads SNHLY; CDR2 reads FYNNEI. V lost 5 bases and J 6 bases, leaving 13 bases between the germline ends.

The chain carries TRBV12-5 and TRBJ1-4; 7 bases are shared with TRBD1. This CDR3 region has 15 residues. Germline CDR1 and CDR2: LGHNT and FRNRAP. After removal of 5 bases from V and 10 bases from J, the junction contained 13 bases not matched to a gene. CDR3 region: CASGPPMDRSGKLFF. DNA of the CDR3: TGTGCTAGTGGTCCCCCCATGGACAGGTCGGGAAAACTGTTTTTT.

CDR3 sequence (DNA): TGCAGCGTGACTGGGGGGAGCTACAATGAGCAGTTCTTC. It is translated as CSVTGGSYNEQFF. The rearrangement uses TRBV29-1 and TRBJ2-1; perhaps TRBD2 as D (6 bases). In germline, CDR1 is SQVTM, CDR2 ANQGSEA. V gave up 6 bases and J gave up 3 bases, with 12 bases separating them. The CDR3 is 13 residues long.

The chain links TRBV27 to TRBJ1-1, with D unclear. CDR1 and CDR2 from the germline V gene are MNHEY and SMNVEV (reference sequence). The V gene lost 7 bases and the J gene lost 1 base, with 10 bases spanning the gap. The CDR3 has 13 residues. CDR3 region: CASNLRQNTEAFF. The CDR3 bases are TGTGCCAGCAACCTCCGACAGAACACTGAAGCTTTCTTT.

This rearrangement joins TRBV4-1 to TRBJ2-1; 9 bases agree with TRBD2. The J segment lost 10 bases and the V segment lost 0 bases, leaving 4 bases of the junction unmatched. From germline, CDR1 is MGHRA and CDR2 YSYEKL. There are 14 residues in the CDR3. DNA of the CDR3: TGCGCCAGCAGCCAAGAAGCGGGAGGAGGAGAGCAGTTCTTC. It specifies CASSQEAGGGEQFF.

The chain is built from TRBV9 and TRBJ2-1; no firm D call. This CDR3 spans 16 amino acids. Germline loops: CDR1 SGDLS, CDR2 YYNGEE. Trimming cost V 0 bases and J 2 bases, with 12 bases left between them. Here the CDR3 reads CASSVGHDNPYNEQFF. DNA for the CDR3: TGTGCCAGCAGCGTAGGTCATGACAACCCCTACAATGAGCAGTTCTTC.

This rearrangement joins TRBV19 to TRBJ2-2, with TRBD1 matching 7 bases. Trimming removed 4 bases from V and 6 bases from J; junction bases left unmatched: 2. The CDR3 is 13 amino acids. Per the germline V gene, CDR1 is LNHDA and CDR2 is SQIVND (reference sequence). CDR3 bases: TGTGCCAGTAGTAGACAGGGTGCCGGGGAGCTGTTTTTT. Its translation: CASSRQGAGELFF. Variable domain in full (rest from reference TRBV19 and TRBJ2-2): DGGITQSPKYLFRKEGQNVTLSCEQNLNHDAMYWYRQDPGQGLRLIYYSQIVNDFQKGDIAEGYSVSREKKESFPLTVTSAQKNPTAFYLCASSRQGAGELFFGEGSRLTVL.

This clone was found once. The chain joins TRBV5-1 to TRBJ1-1; D gene uncertain. The V gene's germline CDR1 is SGHRS and CDR2 YFSETQ. This CDR3 is 12 amino acids long. V was cut by 7 bases and J by 3 bases, with 10 bases left in between. Here the CDR3 DNA reads TGCGCCAGCCGTCTGGAGCACACTGAAGCTTTCTTT. Amino acid sequence: CASRLEHTEAFF.

This clone was seen once. The rearrangement joins TRBV28 to TRBJ1-5; D is uncertain. CDR3 length: 13 amino acids. Germline CDR1 MDHEN, CDR2 SYDVKM. V was pared by 6 bases and J by 0 bases, with 6 bases between. CDR3 sequence: CASSPLSNQPQHF. In DNA, the CDR3 is TGTGCCAGCAGCCCCCTTAGCAATCAGCCCCAGCATTTT.

The chain employs TRBV19 and TRBJ1-5; TRBD1 matches at 10 bases. Germline values: CDR1 LNHDA, CDR2 SQIVND (reference sequence). V trimming: 5 bases; J trimming: 6 bases; junction bases outside the gene matches: 7. The CDR3 loop spans 15 amino acids. DNA of the CDR3: TGTGCCAGTAGTGCTTCCGGGACAGGGGTTCAGCCCCAGCATTTT. Its translation is CASSASGTGVQPQHF.

In DNA, the CDR3 is TGCGCCAGCAGCCAAGACCGGTTTACCAATCAGCCCCAGCATTTT. Protein sequence: CASSQDRFTNQPQHF. This chain joins TRBV4-1 and TRBJ1-5; the D is unclear. V shed 0 bases and J shed 3 bases, with 9 bases lying between them. The CDR3 is 15 amino acids. Germline V CDR1 and CDR2: MGHRA, YSYEKL.

The chain carries TRBV10-3 and TRBJ1-3; maybe TRBD1 (6 bases). CDR1 and CDR2 (germline): ENHRY, SYGVKD. V lost 3 bases and J 4 bases, leaving 19 bases between the germline ends. CDR3 size: 17 residues. As DNA, the CDR3 is TGTGCCATCAGTGATTATGGGGGCGCAGAGTCGGGAAACACCATATATTTT. As protein: CAISDYGGAESGNTIYF.

The chain uses TRBV29-1 and TRBJ2-7; TRBD1 might be the D (6 bases). The CDR3 is 16 amino acids. The germline V gene encodes CDR1 SQVTM and CDR2 ANQGSEA. V lost 0 bases and J lost 1, with 16 bases in between. The CDR3: CSVEDLDGQPSYEQYF. The CDR3, as DNA: TGCAGCGTTGAAGATCTCGACGGACAGCCGTCCTACGAGCAGTACTTC.

The chain couples TRBV9 to TRBJ2-7, with 7 bases aligning to TRBD2. Germline CDR1 SGDLS, CDR2 YYNGEE. This CDR3 has 15 residues. Trimming cost V 4 bases and J 6 bases; bases outside gene matches: 13. The chain's CDR3 is CASSFPDGGITEQYF. The CDR3 region has the DNA TGTGCCAGCAGCTTTCCGGACGGGGGGATTACCGAGCAGTACTTC. Using reference TRBV9 and TRBJ2-7 for the parts outside the CDR3, the full variable domain is DSGVTQTPKHLITATGQRVTLRCSPRSGDLSVYWYQQSLDQGLQFLIQYYNGEERAKGNILERFSAQQFPDLHSELNLSSLELGDSALYFCASSFPDGGITEQYFGPGTRLTVT.

This sequence joins TRBV27 and TRBJ2-7; 7 bases are a match to TRBD2. V was clipped by 5 bases and J by 3 bases; unmatched bases: 7. The germline CDR1 and CDR2 sequences are MNHEY and SMNVEV (reference sequence). The CDR3 sequence is 14 residues long. The CDR3 sequence: CASSPFREVYEQYF. DNA for the CDR3: TGTGCCAGCAGTCCGTTCCGGGAGGTCTACGAGCAGTACTTC.